These 5 T cell receptor beta chains were sequenced from one sample in a study of control samples from healthy donors and cancer patients (dated by TCRdb to about 2020). The library came from the immunoSEQ multiplex PCR assay. TCRdb's version of the immuneACCESS table is confined to in-frame rearrangements and falls short of the full clone set. An unresolved V gene accounts for under half of the shortfall where checked; the remainder is of unknown origin. The sample yields around 76,000 clones; around 86% were counted once. The ten largest clones take up around a tenth of the sample. The specimen sequenced was PBMCs. These receptors were obtained from a woman in her fifties or sixties with colorectal cancer.

The chain joins TRBV12-5 to TRBJ2-7, with TRBD2 matching over 10 bases. The CDR3 runs to 14 residues. The V and J ends lost 1 base and 5 bases, in that order; junction bases with no gene match: 2. Germline lookup yields CDR1 LGHNT and CDR2 FRNRAP. The CDR3 region has the DNA TGTGCTAGTGGTTTGGGACTAGCGGGTGACGAGCAGTACGTC. Translation gives CASGLGLAGDEQYV.

This clone was detected only once. J is TRBJ2-2 and V is TRBV4-1, with 7 bases identical to TRBD1. Germline CDR1 is MGHRA and CDR2 is YSYEKL. This CDR3 contains 12 residues. J lost 13 bases, V lost 4 bases, and 6 bases had no gene match. The CDR3 spells CASSPHRGPLFF. As DNA, the CDR3 is TGCGCCAGCAGCCCCCACAGGGGACCGCTGTTTTTT.

V is TRBV19 and J is TRBJ2-1, with TRBD1 matching 10 bases. In germline, CDR1 is LNHDA, CDR2 SQIVND (reference sequence). After removal of 1 base from V and 6 bases from J, the junction contained 6 bases not matched to a gene. The CDR3 extends over 16 amino acids. The CDR3 protein is CASSIGFRTGGNEQFF. CDR3 bases: TGTGCCAGTAGTATAGGATTCCGGACAGGGGGCAATGAGCAGTTCTTC.

The chain carries TRBV14 and TRBJ1-4, with D unclear. V lost 5 bases, J lost 4 bases, and 14 bases lay in between. This CDR3 spans 15 amino acids. Germline V gene sequence: CDR1 SGHDN, CDR2 FVKESK. The CDR3, as DNA: TGTGCCAGCAGCTACAGCCCCTCTGATAATGAAAAACTGTTTTTT. Protein product: CASSYSPSDNEKLFF.

The rearrangement joins TRBV4-1 to TRBJ2-7; D is unclear. Trimming left V 6 bases short and J 7 bases short, with 16 bases between. Germline CDR1 MGHRA, CDR2 YSYEKL. CDR3 size: 13 residues. The CDR3 here is CASSQWVGEEQYV. CDR3 in DNA: TGCGCCAGCAGTCAGTGGGTCGGCGAGGAGCAGTACGTC.